Presented here are 30 T cell receptor beta chains from one specimen sequenced in a study of blood T cell repertoires in COVID-19. Data came from immunoSEQ multiplex PCR; TCRdb stores just in-frame clones and leaves some out. The sample lists some 260,000 clones; 84% were seen once. Input material: PBMCs or T cells enriched from blood (not recorded which). The origin of the receptors is a young man with acute COVID-19.

The CDR3 sequence: CASSGRDTEAFF. In DNA form, the CDR3 reads TGTGCCAGCAGCGGCCGGGACACTGAAGCTTTCTTT. The chain carries TRBV11-3 and TRBJ1-1; D not certain. The V end was cut by 5 bases, the J end by 3 bases, with 7 bases between. CDR1 SGHNT and CDR2 YENEEA come from the germline V gene. The CDR3 is 12 amino acids.

This rearrangement joins TRBV18 to TRBJ2-1, with 8 bases aligning to TRBD2. This CDR3 is built from 18 residues. The germline V gene encodes CDR1 KGHSH and CDR2 LQKENI. Germline trimming cut 1 base from V and 4 bases from J; bases unmatched to any gene: 12. CDR3 nucleotides: TGTGCCAGCTCACCACAGATTTTGAGTAGCGGGACTTACAATGAGCAGTTCTTC. Its translation: CASSPQILSSGTYNEQFF.

The chain employs TRBV28 and TRBJ1-2, with unresolved D. Germline-derived CDR1 and CDR2 are MDHEN and SYDVKM. This CDR3 has 14 amino acids. Trimming shortened V by 7 bases and J by 4 bases, and 16 bases separated the two germline ends. CDR3 residues: CASTTPKGGYGYTF. For the CDR3, the DNA is TGTGCCAGCACCACCCCTAAGGGAGGCTATGGCTACACCTTC.

As DNA, the CDR3 is TGTGCCAGCAGCCAAGGAACGGGAGAAAACATTCAGTACTTC. Translated: CASSQGTGENIQYF. The rearrangement uses TRBV3-1 (or the pseudogene TRBV3-2) and TRBJ2-4; TRBD2 is a possible D gene (6 bases). V was trimmed by 1 base and J by 5 bases, leaving 9 bases between them. CDR1 is LGHDT, CDR2 YNNKEL, per germline (reference sequence). The CDR3 extends over 14 amino acids.

The chain carries TRBV9 and TRBJ2-1; the match to TRBD2 covers 12 bases. Per the germline V gene, CDR1 is SGDLS and CDR2 is YYNGEE. The CDR3 contains 17 residues. V lost 3 bases and J lost 4; bases outside the gene matches: 8. The CDR3 is CASSAGLAGSLYNEQFF. The CDR3 DNA is TGTGCCAGCAGCGCCGGACTAGCGGGGTCTTTGTACAATGAGCAGTTCTTC.

This chain links TRBV29-1 with TRBJ1-2; D gene uncertain. CDR1 SQVTM and CDR2 ANQGSEA come from the germline V gene. The CDR3 spans 12 residues. With 0 bases removed from V and 4 bases from J, the gap between germline ends came to 6 bases. DNA of the CDR3: TGCAGCGTTGAAGACAACATCTATGGCTACACCTTC. Translated: CSVEDNIYGYTF.

V is TRBV6-5 and J is TRBJ2-7; TRBD2 agrees at 7 bases. Germline V gene sequence: CDR1 MNHEY, CDR2 SVGAGI. Losses at the gene ends were 2 bases for V and 6 bases for J; bases not matched to a gene: 1. CDR3 length: 12 amino acids. The CDR3 reads CASSYGGGEQYV. CDR3 nucleotides: TGTGCCAGCAGTTACGGGGGGGGCGAGCAGTACGTC.

This clone was seen many times. This sequence joins TRBV4-2 and TRBJ1-1; unclear D gene. V was clipped by 0 bases and J by 3 bases, with 5 bases between them. Germline CDR1 reads LGHNA; CDR2 reads YNFKEQ. The CDR3 has 13 residues. CDR3 DNA sequence: TGTGCCAGCAGCCAAGAAGAGGACACTGAAGCTTTCTTT. Translating it yields CASSQEEDTEAFF.

This chain joins TRBV5-4 and TRBJ1-3, with 7 bases matching TRBD1. After removal of 3 bases from V and 2 bases from J, the junction contained 8 bases not matched to a gene. The CDR3 is made up of 16 amino acids. Looked up from germline, CDR1 is SGHNT and CDR2 is YYREEE (reference sequence). Written as DNA, the CDR3 is TGTGCCAGCAGCTCTCGCAGGGGGAACCCTGGAAACACCATATATTTT. Its protein is CASSSRRGNPGNTIYF.

Only a few counts were recorded for this clone. CDR3 sequence reads: CASSLGGLNTGELFF. For the CDR3, the DNA is TGTGCCAGCAGTTTAGGGGGACTAAACACCGGGGAGCTGTTTTTT. This chain links TRBV7-3 with TRBJ2-2, with a weak D call TRBD2 (7 bases). Germline V gene lookup returns CDR1 SGHTA and CDR2 FQGTGA. V was clipped by 6 bases and J by 2 bases, with 13 bases between them. This CDR3 is 15 amino acids long.

This clone has just a few counts. The V and J genes are TRBV7-9 and TRBJ2-7; 11 nucleotides align to TRBD2. V trimming: 4 bases; J trimming: 9 bases; junction bases outside the gene matches: 17. CDR1 is SEHNR and CDR2 is FQNEAQ in the germline V gene (reference sequence). The CDR3 extends over 17 amino acids. For the CDR3, the DNA is TGTGCCAGCAGCTCGAACACCGGGACTAGCGGTCTACGTGTGCAGTACGTC. Translated: CASSSNTGTSGLRVQYV.

The chain recombines TRBV7-2 with TRBJ1-2; D remains ambiguous. Deletions cut 5 bases from V and 2 bases from J, with 9 bases between. Germline values: CDR1 SGHTA, CDR2 FQGNSA. The CDR3 is 13 amino acids. The CDR3 is CASSHRGNYGYTF. CDR3 nucleotide sequence: TGTGCCAGCAGCCATCGGGGAAACTATGGCTACACCTTC.

The chain links TRBV10-1 to TRBJ1-2; no definite D call. Germline CDR1 and CDR2: WNHNN and SYGVQD (reference sequence). The length of the CDR3 is 13 residues. The V end was cut by 3 bases, the J end by 0 bases, with 5 bases between. CDR3 sequence reads: CASSDTANYGYTF. CDR3 coding DNA: TGCGCCAGCAGTGACACGGCTAACTATGGCTACACCTTC.

The chain couples TRBV29-1 to TRBJ1-2, with TRBD1 identical over 7 bases. V was clipped by 4 bases and J by 8 bases; unmatched bases: 4. Germline V gene data show CDR1 as SQVTM and CDR2 as ANQGSEA. The CDR3 totals 11 residues. The CDR3 DNA is TGCAGCGTTGCACAAGGGGGCGGCTACACCTTC. Encoded protein: CSVAQGGGYTF.

This clone was found a few times. CDR3 region: CASSNMRRRSGGYTF. CDR3 nucleotide sequence: TGTGCCAGTAGTAACATGAGGCGGCGTTCGGGTGGCTACACCTTC. The chain uses TRBV19 and TRBJ1-2; D unresolved. The ends were cut back, 4 bases at V and 7 bases at J, with 19 bases in the middle. Germline V gene lookup returns CDR1 LNHDA and CDR2 SQIVND (reference sequence). This CDR3 region has 15 residues. Filled out from reference TRBV19 and TRBJ1-2, the complete variable domain reads DGGITQSPKYLFRKEGQNVTLSCEQNLNHDAMYWYRQDPGQGLRLIYYSQIVNDFQKGDIAEGYSVSREKKESFPLTVTSAQKNPTAFYLCASSNMRRRSGGYTFGSGTRLTVV.

The chain joins TRBV5-1 to TRBJ1-4; D not resolved. This CDR3 spans 17 amino acids. V lost 1 base and J lost 8, with 21 bases in between. CDR1 and CDR2 from the germline V gene are SGHRS and YFSETQ. CDR3 in DNA: TGCGCCAGCAGCTTGACGGGTTCGGGAAGCGGATCCGAAAAACTGTTTTTT. Translation gives CASSLTGSGSGSEKLFF.

The V call is TRBV6-5, the J call TRBJ1-5, with a tentative D call TRBD1 (5 bases). V gave up 3 bases and J gave up 7 bases, with 19 bases separating them. Per germline, CDR1 MNHEY and CDR2 SVGAGI. The CDR3 is 16 residues long. This chain's CDR3 is CASSYEPGPGRQPQHF. The CDR3 DNA is TGTGCCAGCAGTTATGAGCCAGGGCCTGGACGACAGCCCCAGCATTTT.

This clone was recorded a few times. The chain employs TRBV9 and TRBJ1-4, with no clear D. With 0 bases removed from V and 5 bases from J, the gap between germline ends came to 11 bases. The CDR3 sequence is 15 residues long. Germline V gene sequence: CDR1 SGDLS, CDR2 YYNGEE. The CDR3 reads CASSVDVGRNEKLFF. The CDR3, as DNA: TGTGCCAGCAGCGTAGATGTCGGTCGCAATGAAAAACTGTTTTTT.

The chain links TRBV5-4 to TRBJ2-7, with 7 nucleotides matching TRBD2. The CDR3 has 13 amino acids. J gave up 7 bases and V 4 bases, and 8 bases lay outside the gene matches. CDR1 is SGHNT and CDR2 is YYREEE in the germline V gene (reference sequence). CDR3 coding DNA: TGTGCCAGCAGCCCTGGACTAGTCTCAGAGCAGTACGTC. This sequence encodes CASSPGLVSEQYV.

V usage is TRBV2 and J usage is TRBJ1-1; 7 nucleotides align to TRBD1. The CDR3 is made up of 13 amino acids. Germline loops: CDR1 SNHLY, CDR2 FYNNEI. The CDR3 protein is CGNQGVGNTEAFF. The DNA of the CDR3 is TGTGGGAACCAGGGGGTGGGGAACACTGAAGCTTTCTTT.

The CDR3 sequence: CASSTPFTGGMNTEAFF. The DNA for the CDR3 is TGTGCCAGCAGCACCCCCTTCACGGGCGGGATGAACACTGAAGCTTTCTTT. J is TRBJ1-1 and V is TRBV11-3; the D is unclear. This CDR3 has 17 amino acids. The V and J ends lost 5 bases and 0 bases respectively, with 19 bases between them. Germline V CDR1 and CDR2: SGHNT, YENEEA.

This chain uses TRBV27 with TRBJ2-3; unclear D gene. The CDR3 contains 15 residues. Trimming stripped 2 bases from V and 0 bases from J, with 9 bases between. The germline CDR1 and CDR2 sequences are MNHEY and SMNVEV (reference sequence). The CDR3 DNA is TGTGCCAGCAGTTTACTCTTGAGTAGCACAGATACGCAGTATTTT. Protein sequence: CASSLLLSSTDTQYF.

V and J are TRBV21-1 and TRBJ2-7; the table assigns TRBD2, which was not confirmed against the DNA. TRBV21-1 is tagged as a pseudogene. The CDR3 totals 15 residues. CDR3 protein: CASSITGRFFYEQYV. The CDR3 nucleotides are TGTGCCAGCAGCATAACGGGGAGGTTCTTCTACGAGCAGTACGTC.

The chain recombines TRBV6-5 with TRBJ1-2, with TRBD1 as a possible D gene (5 bases). The CDR3 sequence is 13 residues long. Germline CDR1 is MNHEY and CDR2 is SVGAGI. The V gene lost 2 bases and the J gene lost 4 bases, with 8 bases spanning the gap. CDR3 DNA: TGTGCCAGCAGTTACGCTCAGGGCTATGGCTACACCTTC. Translation: CASSYAQGYGYTF.

This clone has more than one count but fewer than ten. The J gene is TRBJ1-6, the V gene TRBV5-6, with D possibly being TRBD1 (6 bases). CDR1 and CDR2 (germline): SGHDT, YYEEEE. V was shortened by 5 bases and J by 7 bases, with 13 bases between the two germline ends. The CDR3 sequence is 14 residues long. CDR3 loop: CASRLRDNNSPLHF. CDR3 DNA: TGTGCCAGCAGGCTACGGGACAACAATTCACCCCTCCACTTT.

The chain uses TRBV7-2 and TRBJ2-1; D is possibly TRBD2 (6 bases). The CDR3 totals 15 residues. Trimming cost V 8 bases and J 4 bases, with 18 bases left between them. Germline V CDR1 and CDR2: SGHTA, FQGNSA. CDR3 protein: CASAREGVKYNEQFF. The CDR3 DNA reads TGTGCCAGCGCGCGGGAAGGGGTAAAGTACAATGAGCAGTTCTTC.

V and J are TRBV6-5 and TRBJ2-4; a possible D gene is TRBD1 (5 bases). CDR1 is MNHEY, CDR2 SVGAGI, per germline. The CDR3 sequence is 14 residues long. Trimming removed 8 bases from V and 9 bases from J, with 20 bases in between. The CDR3 DNA reads TGTGCCAGCGTGGACACTACCGGCCCCGGCATTCAGTACTTC. It specifies CASVDTTGPGIQYF.

The genes are TRBV5-1 and TRBJ2-5, with TRBD2 matching 9 bases. V was clipped by 0 bases and J by 1 base; unmatched bases: 10. CDR3 length equals 18 residues. CDR1 is SGHRS, CDR2 YFSETQ, per germline. Here the CDR3 DNA reads TGCGCCAGCAGCTTGGCCGCGGGGGGGGCCCGAGGCCAAGAGACCCAGTACTTC. It translates to CASSLAAGGARGQETQYF. The full variable domain, in which reference TRBV5-1 and TRBJ2-5 provide the parts outside the CDR3, is KAGVTQTPRYLIKTRGQQVTLSCSPISGHRSVSWYQQTPGQGLQFLFEYFSETQRNKGNFPGRFSGRQFSNSRSEMNVSTLELGDSALYLCASSLAAGGARGQETQYFGPGTRLLVL.

The gene calls are TRBV18 and TRBJ2-5; D may be TRBD1 (5 bases). This CDR3 contains 12 residues. Trimming took off 5 bases at V and 5 bases at J, with 9 bases between the two ends. Germline V gene lookup returns CDR1 KGHSH and CDR2 LQKENI. CDR3 sequence (DNA): TGTGCCAGCTCATATGCAGGGGAGACCCAGTACTTC. Encoded protein: CASSYAGETQYF.

This clone appeared a few times. CDR3 sequence: CASSLYGGDDGYTF. CDR3 nucleotides: TGTGCCAGCAGTTTATACGGGGGTGACGATGGCTACACCTTC. The J gene is TRBJ1-2, the V gene TRBV28, with D possibly being TRBD1 (5 bases). Trimming shortened V by 1 base and J by 6 bases, and 12 bases separated the two germline ends. The CDR3 covers 14 residues. In germline, CDR1 is MDHEN, CDR2 SYDVKM.